The entry below gives a single T cell receptor (beta chain) sequence along with its context. This record belongs to a study of blood T cell repertoires in COVID-19. About the research overall: Samples taken during acute and convalescent COVID-19 were collected in the United States, Italy and Spain.

Germline assignment: CDR1 MNHEY and CDR2 SVGAGI. V was trimmed by 3 bases and J by 2 bases, leaving 17 bases between them. The CDR3 length is 16 residues. TCRdb's copy holds only in-frame clones and misses some; the assay was immunoSEQ multiplex PCR. The sample gives just over 650,000 clones, 85% to 90% of which show up once; around 0.3% is in the top ten. This sequence originates from a woman under 30 with acute or convalescent COVID-19. The chain has TRBV6-5 and TRBJ2-7, with D tentatively TRBD1 (6 bases). Sequencing input: peripheral blood. CDR3 region: CASSYSPGDVTYEQYF. The CDR3 DNA follows: TGTGCCAGCAGTTATTCCCCAGGGGACGTCACCTACGAGCAGTACTTC.